The clone carrying this T cell receptor beta chain was seen a few times. As yet, its antigen is unknown. Germline CDR1 reads WNHNN; CDR2 reads SYGVQD (reference sequence). This CDR3 has 13 residues. Germline trimming cut 10 bases from V and 1 base from J; bases unmatched to any gene: 3. TCRdb's copy holds only in-frame clones and misses some; the assay was immunoSEQ multiplex PCR. The sample lists about 680,000 clones, 55% to 85% seen once, with more than 1.5% in the top ten. The sample belongs to a study of shared clonotypes between healthy human individuals. In the study overall: The donor pool was made up of two women and three men aged 18 to 49.

Study-wide results and caveats: Clonotype sharing across donors was expected to vary with sequencing depth. Some clonotypes were shared by all four sorted-subset donors, while others were not shared. The non-shared ones had lower generation probabilities than the shared ones.

The source of this sequence is a woman between 25 and 40 years old in good health. The chain joins TRBV10-1 to TRBJ2-2; 7 positions agree with TRBD1. The material sequenced was memory CD4+ T cells sorted from blood. Subset defined: CD45RA-negative fraction. Here the CDR3 DNA reads TGCGCCACAGGACAGGAGAACACCGGGGAGCTGTTTTTT. Protein product: CATGQENTGELFF.